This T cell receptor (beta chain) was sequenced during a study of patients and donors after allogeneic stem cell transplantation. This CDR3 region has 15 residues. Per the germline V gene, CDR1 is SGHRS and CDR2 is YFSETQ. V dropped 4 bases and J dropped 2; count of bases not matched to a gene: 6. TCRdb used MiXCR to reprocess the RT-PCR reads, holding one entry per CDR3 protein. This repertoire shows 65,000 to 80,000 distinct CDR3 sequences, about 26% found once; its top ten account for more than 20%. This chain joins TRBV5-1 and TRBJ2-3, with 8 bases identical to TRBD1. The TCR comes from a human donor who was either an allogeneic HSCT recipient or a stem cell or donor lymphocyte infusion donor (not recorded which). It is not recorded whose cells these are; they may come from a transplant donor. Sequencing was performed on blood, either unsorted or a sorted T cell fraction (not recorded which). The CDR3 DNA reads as TGCGCCAGCAGCGCCGGGACAGGATACACAGATACGCAGTATTTT. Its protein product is CASSAGTGYTDTQYF. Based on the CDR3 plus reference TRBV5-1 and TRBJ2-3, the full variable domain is KAGVTQTPRYLIKTRGQQVTLSCSPISGHRSVSWYQQTPGQGLQFLFEYFSETQRNKGNFPGRFSGRQFSNSRSEMNVSTLELGDSALYLCASSAGTGYTDTQYFGPGTRLTVL.